A single TCR beta chain is shown here with its context. Antigen specificity is unknown. Diagnostic decisions used clinical symptoms, serum thyroxine and TRAb, thyroid ultrasound and orbital computed tomography. CDR1 and CDR2 (germline): LNHNV, YYDKDF (reference sequence). Trimming took 3 bases from V and 0 from J, leaving 8 bases between them. This CDR3 is built from 15 residues. The sample comes from a study of T cells in Graves' hyperthyroidism and ophthalmopathy. Findings of the study overall: Separation of ophthalmopathy from stable hyperthyroidism was achieved by a 13 V-J model. Before onset, ophthalmopathy was predicted by the model a median roughly 6.4 months earlier.

It was RNA transcripts that yielded the amplified TCR beta CDR3 regions. A set of HTBI primers served as the primers for a first-round RT-PCR of the TCR CDR3. TCRdb re-called the multiplex PCR reads through MiXCR, storing one row per CDR3 protein. The sample shows just over 550,000 distinct CDR3 sequences, around 42% of them seen only once. The sequencing sample was made of peripheral blood or thyroid tissue (not recorded which). The source of this sequence is a woman aged 18-29 years with Graves' hyperthyroidism. The chain recombines TRBV15 with TRBJ1-4, with a weak D call TRBD1 (5 bases). The CDR3, as DNA: TGTGCCACCAGCAGCCCGACAGCAACTAATGAAAAACTGTTTTTT. It translates to CATSSPTATNEKLFF.